One sample yielded the 24 T cell receptor beta chains listed below, sequenced in a study of blood T cell repertoires in COVID-19. The protocol was immunoSEQ multiplex PCR, while the TCRdb copy is restricted to in-frame clones and leaves out a portion. The sample lists 250,000 to 300,000 clones, 80% to 90% occurring once. Sequenced input: peripheral blood. Source of these receptors: a woman in her seventies with acute or convalescent COVID-19.

J is TRBJ1-2 and V is TRBV5-1; D is perhaps TRBD1 (5 bases). This CDR3 spans 12 amino acids. Trimming stripped 4 bases from V and 8 bases from J, with 12 bases between. Germline values: CDR1 SGHRS, CDR2 YFSETQ. The DNA for the CDR3 is TGCGCCAGCAGCCCAACAGGTATCGGCTACACCTTC. Protein product: CASSPTGIGYTF.

The rearrangement joins TRBV6-2 or TRBV6-3 to TRBJ1-1; maybe TRBD1 (6 bases). The V end lost 5 bases, the J end lost 6 bases, and 16 bases lay between the germline ends. The CDR3 consists of 14 residues. CDR1 is MNHEY, CDR2 SVGEGT, per germline. The CDR3 is CASSPGTLVSEAFF. The DNA of the CDR3 is TGTGCCAGCAGTCCCGGGACATTGGTCTCTGAAGCTTTCTTT.

The genes are TRBV5-4 and TRBJ2-1, with TRBD1 identical over 8 bases. This CDR3 is built from 19 residues. Germline V lookup: CDR1 SGHNT, CDR2 YYREEE (reference sequence). V lost 8 bases and J lost 0; bases outside the gene matches: 19. The DNA of the CDR3 is TGTGCCAGTTCCCTAACAGGGGGGAGATTGACTTACTCCTACAATGAGCAGTTCTTC. This translates into CASSLTGGRLTYSYNEQFF.

The rearrangement uses TRBV6-1 and TRBJ2-1; D is uncertain. Trimming took off 4 bases at V and 4 bases at J, with 8 bases between the two ends. The CDR3 has 13 residues. Germline CDR1 and CDR2: MNHNS and SASEGT. The CDR3 is CASSGTDYNEQFF. DNA for the CDR3: TGTGCCAGCAGTGGAACAGATTACAATGAGCAGTTCTTC.

The chain couples TRBV6-2 or TRBV6-3 to TRBJ1-2; D remains unclear. This CDR3 is 14 amino acids long. The germline V and J ends were trimmed by 4 bases and 4 bases, with 13 bases remaining between them. Germline CDR1 is MNHEY and CDR2 is SVGEGT. As DNA, the CDR3 is TGTGCCAGCAGTTTTAATATAAACAGCTATGGCTACACCTTC. It yields the protein CASSFNINSYGYTF.

The chain couples TRBV2 to TRBJ2-5, with D unclear. Trimming left V 8 bases short and J 5 bases short, with 9 bases between. CDR3 length: 11 amino acids. Germline CDR1 is SNHLY and CDR2 is FYNNEI. The CDR3 DNA sequence: TGTGCCAGCTCCATCAGGGAGACCCAGTACTTC. This translates into CASSIRETQYF.

The chain recombines TRBV5-1 with TRBJ1-3; 7 positions agree with TRBD1. This CDR3 is 14 amino acids long. V lost 2 bases, J lost 2 bases, and 1 base stayed unmatched. CDR1 is SGHRS, CDR2 YFSETQ, per germline. CDR3 region: CASSFGTAGNTIYF. The CDR3 coding sequence is TGCGCCAGCAGCTTCGGGACAGCTGGAAACACCATATATTTT.

The chain joins TRBV29-1 to TRBJ1-2, with a possible D match to TRBD1 (5 bases). The CDR3 runs to 12 residues. The V end was cut by 7 bases, the J end by 8 bases, with 17 bases between. The germline gives CDR1 SQVTM, CDR2 ANQGSEA. The DNA for the CDR3 is TGCAGCGCCCTTGAAGGGGTTGGAGGCTACACCTTC. It encodes CSALEGVGGYTF. The variable domain in full, completed from reference TRBV29-1 and TRBJ1-2, reads SAVISQKPSRDICQRGTSLTIQCQVDSQVTMMFWYRQQPGQSLTLIATANQGSEATYESGFVIDKFPISRPNLTFSTLTVSNMSPEDSSIYLCSALEGVGGYTFGSGTRLTVV.

The chain links TRBV30 to TRBJ2-5; maybe TRBD1 (7 bases). The germline V gene encodes CDR1 GTSNPN and CDR2 SVGIG (reference sequence). Trimming pared 7 bases from V and 7 bases from J, leaving 13 bases between. The CDR3 consists of 11 residues. The DNA of the CDR3 is TGTGCCTTCCTGGAGGGGGCGACCCAGTACTTC. Translated: CAFLEGATQYF. Full variable domain (rest looked up from reference TRBV30 and TRBJ2-5): SQTIHQWPATLVQPVGSPLSLECTVEGTSNPNLYWYRQAAGRGLQLLFYSVGIGQISSEVPQNLSASRPQDRQFILSSKKLLLSDSGFYLCAFLEGATQYFGPGTRLLVL.

The CDR3 nucleotides read TGTGCCAGCAGTTTAACAGGGTTAGGCTCCTACAATGAGCAGTTCTTC. It specifies CASSLTGLGSYNEQFF. This chain joins TRBV6-5 and TRBJ2-1; D is possibly TRBD1 (6 bases). This CDR3 has 16 residues. Between the trimmed V and J ends, which lost 4 bases and 0 bases, there was a span of 13 bases. Looked up from germline, CDR1 is MNHEY and CDR2 is SVGAGI.

V is TRBV7-8 and J is TRBJ2-4, with D perhaps matching TRBD1 (6 bases). CDR3 length: 17 residues. Trimming pared 2 bases from V and 7 bases from J, leaving 21 bases between. Germline V gene sequence: CDR1 SGHVS, CDR2 FQNEAQ. This CDR3 is CASSLSRVGGRRNIQYF. Written as DNA, the CDR3 is TGTGCCAGCAGCTTATCCCGGGTTGGGGGCCGTCGGAACATTCAGTACTTC.

Remarks on this clone: This CDR3 is also generated by other DNA sequences in the sample. The chain has TRBV15 and TRBJ1-3; unclear D gene. V lost 3 bases and J lost 0, with 6 bases in between. The CDR3 loop spans 14 amino acids. Germline assignment: CDR1 LNHNV and CDR2 YYDKDF (reference sequence). In DNA, the CDR3 is TGTGCCACCAGCAGGCCGGGCTCTGGAAACACCATATATTTT. Its protein product is CATSRPGSGNTIYF.

This chain joins TRBV7-2 and TRBJ2-7; a weak D match, TRBD1 (6 bases). The germline gives CDR1 SGHTA, CDR2 FQGNSA. CDR3 length: 13 residues. Trimming removed 4 bases from V and 6 bases from J, with 13 bases in between. CDR3: CASSSFPGVEQYF. In DNA, the CDR3 is TGTGCCAGCAGCTCCTTCCCAGGGGTCGAGCAGTACTTC.

The chain carries TRBV6-5 and TRBJ1-6; TRBD1 matches 9 bases. The junction had 2 bases not matched to a gene; V was cut back by 0 bases and J by 8 bases. The germline CDR1 and CDR2 sequences are MNHEY and SVGAGI. The length of the CDR3 is 15 residues. CDR3 in DNA: TGTGCCAGCAGTTACTCGGGACAGGGACATTCACCCCTCCACTTT. Encoded protein: CASSYSGQGHSPLHF.

The CDR3 DNA reads as TGTGCCAGCAGTTTAGGGTTAGCGGGTGGCTACACCTTC. Protein sequence: CASSLGLAGGYTF. The chain recombines TRBV12-3 or TRBV12-4 with TRBJ1-2; D gene unclear. The germline V and J ends were trimmed by 1 base and 7 bases, with 10 bases remaining between them. This CDR3 has 13 residues.

The chain couples TRBV5-4 to TRBJ1-4, with 10 bases matching TRBD1. The germline gives CDR1 SGHNT, CDR2 YYREEE (reference sequence). This CDR3 has 15 amino acids. The V segment lost 3 bases and the J segment 8 bases; nucleotides outside the gene matches: 7. The CDR3: CASSSQTGGEEKLFF. The CDR3 DNA is TGTGCCAGCAGCTCGCAGACAGGGGGCGAGGAAAAACTGTTTTTT.

This rearrangement joins TRBV19 to TRBJ1-2; 9 positions match TRBD1. CDR1 is LNHDA, CDR2 SQIVND, per germline (reference sequence). This CDR3 has 15 amino acids. With 4 bases clipped from V and 4 bases from J, the junction kept 7 bases outside the gene matches. This CDR3 reads CASSTIQGASYGYTF. For the CDR3, the DNA is TGTGCCAGTAGTACCATACAGGGGGCAAGCTATGGCTACACCTTC.

This clone was observed a few times. This rearrangement joins TRBV5-1 to TRBJ1-2, with D perhaps TRBD1 (5 bases). V lost 4 bases, J lost 3 bases, and 13 bases lay in between. This CDR3 comprises 14 residues. Germline values: CDR1 SGHRS, CDR2 YFSETQ. The CDR3 DNA follows: TGCGCCAGCAGCCTTGGCGGGACCTACTATGGCTACACCTTC. This gives the protein CASSLGGTYYGYTF. Together with reference TRBV5-1 and TRBJ1-2, the CDR3 gives the full variable domain: KAGVTQTPRYLIKTRGQQVTLSCSPISGHRSVSWYQQTPGQGLQFLFEYFSETQRNKGNFPGRFSGRQFSNSRSEMNVSTLELGDSALYLCASSLGGTYYGYTFGSGTRLTVV.

The rearrangement joins TRBV2 to TRBJ2-3, with 9 nucleotides matching TRBD2. Germline V gene sequence: CDR1 SNHLY, CDR2 FYNNEI. The CDR3 is 13 amino acids. Trimming removed 9 bases from V and 6 bases from J; junction bases left unmatched: 7. The CDR3 DNA is TGTGCCAGGTCCGGGACTAGCAAGGATACGCAGTATTTT. Its translation is CARSGTSKDTQYF.

The CDR3 sequence: CASSPRGSGGQETQYF. The CDR3 DNA reads as TGTGCCAGCAGCCCCCGTGGTAGCGGGGGCCAAGAGACCCAGTACTTC. The J gene is TRBJ2-5, the V gene TRBV3-1 (or the pseudogene TRBV3-2), with 9 bases that match TRBD2. J gave up 1 base and V 4 bases, and 7 bases lay outside the gene matches. This CDR3 region has 16 residues. CDR1 is LGHDT and CDR2 is YNNKEL in the germline V gene (reference sequence).

The rearrangement joins TRBV4-1 to TRBJ2-5; 11 nucleotides agree with TRBD2. The V gene end was trimmed by 4 bases and the J gene end by 5 bases; junction bases not matched to a gene: 6. The CDR3 totals 15 residues. Per the germline V gene, CDR1 is MGHRA and CDR2 is YSYEKL. The CDR3 DNA is TGCGCCAGCAGCCGGTATAGCGGGGGGGCTGAGACCCAGTACTTC. Encoded protein: CASSRYSGGAETQYF.

Concerning this clone: Mismatch with germline at one junction end may stem from a read error. The chain uses TRBV29-1 and TRBJ2-1, with D unclear. Germline V gene sequence: CDR1 SQVTM, CDR2 ANQGSEA. This CDR3 spans 11 amino acids. CDR3 DNA: TGCAGCGTCCAGTCCTTCAATGAGCAGTTCTTC. Protein sequence: CSVQSFNEQFF.

The sample holds one count of this clone. The chain employs TRBV18 and TRBJ1-6; maybe TRBD1 (6 bases). Germline V gene lookup returns CDR1 KGHSH and CDR2 LQKENI. This CDR3 has 13 residues. V dropped 6 bases and J dropped 12 bases, with 15 bases sitting between them. DNA of the CDR3: TGTGCCAGCTCCCAGGGGACGGATAGACCCCTCCACTTT. Its protein is CASSQGTDRPLHF.

The chain employs TRBV6-5 and TRBJ1-6; no firm D call. V lost 2 bases to trimming and J lost 7 bases, with 12 bases between them. CDR3 length: 15 residues. Germline values: CDR1 MNHEY, CDR2 SVGAGI. The CDR3 spells CASSYEGRQNSPLHF. DNA of the CDR3: TGTGCCAGCAGTTACGAAGGCAGGCAGAATTCACCCCTCCACTTT.